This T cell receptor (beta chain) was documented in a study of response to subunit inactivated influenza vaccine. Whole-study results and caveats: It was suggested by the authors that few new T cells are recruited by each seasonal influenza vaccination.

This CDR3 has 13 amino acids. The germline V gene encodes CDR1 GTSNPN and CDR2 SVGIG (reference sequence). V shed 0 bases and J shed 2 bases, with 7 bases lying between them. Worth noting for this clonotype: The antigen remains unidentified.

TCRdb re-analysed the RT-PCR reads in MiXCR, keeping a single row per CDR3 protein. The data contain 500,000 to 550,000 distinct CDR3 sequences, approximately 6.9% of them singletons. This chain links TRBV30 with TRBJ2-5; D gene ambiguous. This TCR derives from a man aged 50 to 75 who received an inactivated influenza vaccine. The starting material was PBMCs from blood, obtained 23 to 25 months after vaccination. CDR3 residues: CAWSVLRQETQYF. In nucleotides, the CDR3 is TGTGCCTGGAGTGTACTGAGACAAGAGACCCAGTACTTC.